Each of the 9 T cell receptor beta chains below was sequenced from the same sample in a study of a mutant IDH1 vaccine in newly diagnosed glioma (dated by TCRdb to the early 2020s). These TCRs are of unknown antigen specificity. Receptor amplification or capture employed the immunoSEQ multiplex PCR assay. Here the immuneACCESS table is served through TCRdb, limited to in-frame sequences with V and J called. Missing clones are a known gap in these copies; in checked studies unresolved V genes cover under half, and the rest lacks a known reason. This sample is represented by 25,000 to 30,000 clones; 77% of them were singletons. About 9.4% of the sample is taken by the ten largest. The label giving this sample's time point can be read as: week 5, during vaccination. A 20-mer mutant IDH1 peptide at 300 micrograms in Montanide made up each vaccine dose, which was injected subcutaneously together with topical imiquimod.

The sample in question was PBMCs, obtained from a glioma patient whose treatment included an IDH1 peptide vaccine. The receptors were sampled from a man aged 40-49 years with glioma.

This clone was seen only a few times. The chain carries TRBV29-1 and TRBJ1-2; 9 nucleotides line up with TRBD1. V lost 6 bases, J lost 7 bases, and 15 bases stayed unmatched. Per germline, CDR1 SQVTM and CDR2 ANQGSEA. The CDR3 is made up of 15 amino acids. The CDR3 DNA follows: TGCAGCGTCGTTGACCCCTTAACAGGGGGCGTTGGCTACACCTTC. Translated: CSVVDPLTGGVGYTF.

This rearrangement joins TRBV4-1 to TRBJ1-1; D possibly corresponds to TRBD1 (5 bases). From germline, CDR1 is MGHRA and CDR2 YSYEKL. This CDR3 spans 12 amino acids. The germline V and J ends were trimmed by 0 bases and 7 bases, with 6 bases remaining between them. Here the CDR3 reads CASSQDRGEAFF. The DNA for the CDR3 is TGCGCCAGCAGCCAAGATAGGGGTGAAGCTTTCTTT.

V is TRBV5-8 and J is TRBJ1-5; the D is unclear. The V gene's germline CDR1 is SGHTS and CDR2 YDEGEE. The CDR3 consists of 15 residues. V lost 4 bases and J lost 1, with 12 bases in between. The CDR3 is CASSAEGRSNQPQHF. CDR3 DNA: TGTGCCAGCAGCGCGGAGGGCCGAAGCAATCAGCCCCAGCATTTT. Full variable domain (outside the CDR3, taken from reference TRBV5-8 and TRBJ1-5): EAGVTQSPTHLIKTRGQQATLRCSPISGHTSVYWYQQALGLGLQFLLWYDEGEERNRGNFPPRFSGRQFPNYSSELNVNALELEDSALYLCASSAEGRSNQPQHFGDGTRLSIL.

This clone showed up just a few times. The rearrangement uses TRBV4-1 and TRBJ2-5, with D perhaps being TRBD1 or TRBD2 (7 bases each). Per the germline V gene, CDR1 is MGHRA and CDR2 is YSYEKL. CDR3 length: 17 amino acids. Trimming left V 3 bases short and J 5 bases short, with 22 bases between. The CDR3 here is CASSHNPSGGSGETQYF. The DNA for the CDR3 is TGCGCCAGCAGCCATAATCCTTCAGGGGGTAGCGGGGAGACCCAGTACTTC.

This clone was seen a handful of times. The chain joins TRBV19 to TRBJ1-2, with 7 nucleotides matching TRBD1. The junction had 8 bases not matched to a gene; V was cut back by 6 bases and J by 4 bases. Germline V CDR1 and CDR2: LNHDA, SQIVND (reference sequence). The CDR3 is 14 amino acids. CDR3 coding DNA: TGTGCCAGTAGGCGACAGGGAGGGGGCTATGGCTACACCTTC. Protein sequence: CASRRQGGGYGYTF.

The chain combines TRBV6-4 with TRBJ2-5; TRBD2 agrees at 8 bases. The trim removed 10 bases at V and 4 bases at J, leaving 20 bases unmatched. CDR1 and CDR2 (germline): MRHNA, SNTAGT. This CDR3 is 17 amino acids long. This chain's CDR3 is CATPREREGAVGETQYF. The CDR3 nucleotides are TGTGCCACCCCGAGGGAACGGGAGGGAGCTGTTGGAGAGACCCAGTACTTC.

This clone is classed as medium-sized. V usage is TRBV7-2 and J usage is TRBJ1-3, with D possibly matching TRBD1 (5 bases). CDR3 length equals 16 residues. Trimming stripped 1 base from V and 0 bases from J, with 10 bases between. CDR1 is SGHTA, CDR2 FQGNSA, per germline. The DNA for the CDR3 is TGTGCCAGCAGCTTAGTGGGACGCCGCTCTGGAAACACCATATATTTT. Amino acids: CASSLVGRRSGNTIYF.

By frequency in the sample, this clone is medium-sized. The rearrangement joins TRBV29-1 to TRBJ1-2, with D possibly TRBD1 on 5 matching bases. This CDR3 has 12 residues. Germline loops: CDR1 SQVTM, CDR2 ANQGSEA. Trimming cost V 4 bases and J 12 bases, with 18 bases left between them. In nucleotides, the CDR3 is TGCAGCGTTGGTACCCCCGGGACGAGAAACACCTTC. This gives the protein CSVGTPGTRNTF.

The chain joins TRBV6-1 to TRBJ2-3; 9 bases fit TRBD2. The CDR3 covers 15 residues. V shed 6 bases and J 5 bases; nucleotides not matched to a gene: 9. Germline V gene lookup returns CDR1 MNHNS and CDR2 SASEGT. The CDR3 loop reads CASRAGGTLIDTQYF. Written as DNA, the CDR3 is TGTGCCAGCAGAGCGGGAGGCACTTTGATAGATACGCAGTATTTT.